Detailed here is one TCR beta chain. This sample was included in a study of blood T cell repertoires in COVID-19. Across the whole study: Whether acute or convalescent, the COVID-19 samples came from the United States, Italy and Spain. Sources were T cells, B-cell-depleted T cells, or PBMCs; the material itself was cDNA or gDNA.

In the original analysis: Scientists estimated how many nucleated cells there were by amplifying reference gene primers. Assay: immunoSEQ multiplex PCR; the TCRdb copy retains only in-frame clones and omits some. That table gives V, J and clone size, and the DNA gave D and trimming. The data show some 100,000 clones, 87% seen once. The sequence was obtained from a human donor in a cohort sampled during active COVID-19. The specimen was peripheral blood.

In nucleotides, the CDR3 is TGTGCCAGCAGCTTAGAGGTGTCAGGGCGCAATCAGCCCCAGCATTTT. Encoded protein: CASSLEVSGRNQPQHF. The chain recombines TRBV7-2 with TRBJ1-5; TRBD1 is a possible D gene (5 bases). The V end lost 1 base, the J end lost 2 bases, and 12 bases lay between the germline ends. CDR3 length: 16 amino acids. In germline, CDR1 is SGHTA, CDR2 FQGNSA.